Presented here are 10 T cell receptor beta chains from one specimen sequenced in a study of T cell changes during pregnancy in multiple sclerosis. The assay was immunoSEQ multiplex PCR, and TCRdb's table has in-frame clones only and misses some. This sample has about 40,000 clones, with approximately 92% found just once. The specimen was peripheral blood, collected before pregnancy. Receptors originate from a female donor with multiple sclerosis, enrolled in a pregnancy study.

The chain has TRBV5-6 and TRBJ2-7, with 9 bases identical to TRBD1. Germline lookup yields CDR1 SGHDT and CDR2 YYEEEE. The CDR3 runs to 17 residues. Trimming at V came to 4 bases and at J to 1 base, leaving 12 bases not matched to a gene. CDR3 amino acids: CASSLPTGGYISYEQYF. DNA for the CDR3: TGTGCCAGCAGCCTGCCAACAGGGGGCTACATATCCTACGAGCAGTACTTC.

The CDR3 here is CSAGIAGVGGELFF. The DNA for the CDR3 is TGCAGCGCGGGTATAGCGGGAGTAGGCGGGGAGCTGTTTTTT. This chain links TRBV29-1 with TRBJ2-2; TRBD2 matches at 9 bases. Germline V gene lookup returns CDR1 SQVTM and CDR2 ANQGSEA. J was trimmed by 7 bases and V by 7 bases; bases with no gene match: 10. This CDR3 has 14 residues.

The rearrangement uses TRBV30 and TRBJ1-5; 8 nucleotides agree with TRBD1. The length of the CDR3 is 13 residues. Trimming took 5 bases from V and 6 from J; bases not matched to a gene: 6. Germline V lookup: CDR1 GTSNPN, CDR2 SVGIG (reference sequence). The CDR3 is CAWGTQGGQPQHF. The CDR3 coding sequence is TGTGCCTGGGGAACACAGGGGGGTCAGCCCCAGCATTTT.

The chain is built from TRBV18 and TRBJ1-1; D possibly corresponds to TRBD1 (6 bases). The V gene lost 9 bases and the J gene lost 1 base, with 12 bases spanning the gap. Germline V gene lookup returns CDR1 KGHSH and CDR2 LQKENI. The CDR3 is 13 residues long. The CDR3 here is CASCLDRNTEAFF. In nucleotides, the CDR3 is TGTGCCAGTTGCTTGGACAGGAACACTGAAGCTTTCTTT. Filled out from reference TRBV18 and TRBJ1-1, the complete variable domain reads NAGVMQNPRHLVRRRGQEARLRCSPMKGHSHVYWYRQLPEEGLKFMVYLQKENIIDESGMPKERFSAEFPKEGPSILRIQQVVRGDSAAYFCASCLDRNTEAFFGQGTRLTVV.

This clone occurred once. The CDR3 region is CASTPGSGLGTDTQYF. CDR3 nucleotide sequence: TGTGCCAGCACCCCAGGCTCAGGACTAGGGACAGATACGCAGTATTTT. V is TRBV5-4 and J is TRBJ2-3, with TRBD2 matching 7 bases. Germline CDR1 is SGHNT and CDR2 is YYREEE (reference sequence). Losses at the gene ends were 6 bases for V and 3 bases for J; bases not matched to a gene: 13. CDR3 length: 16 residues.

This chain connects TRBV19 to TRBJ1-1; D unresolved. The CDR3 extends over 14 amino acids. Germline V gives CDR1 LNHDA, CDR2 SQIVND (reference sequence). Trimming took 3 bases from V and 11 from J, leaving 19 bases between them. CDR3 bases: TGTGCCAGTAGTATGCCATGGACTGGGGAAGAGGCTTTCTTT. Encoded protein: CASSMPWTGEEAFF. Full variable domain (remainder filled in from reference TRBV19 and TRBJ1-1): DGGITQSPKYLFRKEGQNVTLSCEQNLNHDAMYWYRQDPGQGLRLIYYSQIVNDFQKGDIAEGYSVSREKKESFPLTVTSAQKNPTAFYLCASSMPWTGEEAFFGQGTRLTVV.

The chain combines TRBV4-1 with TRBJ1-2; D is perhaps TRBD1 (6 bases). The germline gives CDR1 MGHRA, CDR2 YSYEKL. CDR3 length equals 16 residues. The V gene lost 0 bases and the J gene lost 5 bases, with 16 bases spanning the gap. CDR3 residues: CASSQDLGGGVYGYTF. The CDR3 bases are TGCGCCAGCAGCCAAGATTTAGGGGGTGGAGTTTATGGCTACACCTTC.

This clone was seen only once. V and J are TRBV7-6 and TRBJ2-1; a weak D match, TRBD1 (6 bases). The CDR3 length is 17 residues. V was pared by 5 bases and J by 2 bases, with 19 bases between. CDR1 and CDR2 from the germline V gene are SGHVS and FNYEAQ. DNA for the CDR3: TGTGCCAGCAGCCAACTTGGGACACCGAGGACCTACAATGAGCAGTTCTTC. It codes for CASSQLGTPRTYNEQFF.

The V gene is TRBV5-1, the J gene TRBJ1-5; unclear D gene. Trimming took off 3 bases at V and 5 bases at J, with 9 bases between the two ends. Germline V lookup: CDR1 SGHRS, CDR2 YFSETQ. The CDR3 spans 13 residues. CDR3 coding DNA: TGCGCCAGCAGCTCGGACGGGGATCAGCCCCAGCATTTT. Encoded protein: CASSSDGDQPQHF.

This clone came up once. The chain recombines TRBV6-5 with TRBJ2-7; perhaps TRBD2 as D (5 bases). Trimming took 0 bases from V and 4 from J, leaving 13 bases between them. CDR1 MNHEY and CDR2 SVGAGI come from the germline V gene. The CDR3 has 15 amino acids. CDR3 bases: TGTGCCAGCAGTTACTCGACGCCGCGGAGGTACGAGCAGTACTTC. It translates to CASSYSTPRRYEQYF.